This TCR beta chain was retrieved from a study of shared clonotypes between healthy human individuals. Whole-study findings and limits: Specimens sampled were limited to blood, with tissue repertoires likely differing.

Only in-frame clones appear in the TCRdb table, and some are missing; sequencing was by immunoSEQ multiplex PCR. The table lists approximately 2,300,000 clones, 85% to 95% of them singletons. About this clone itself: Antigen unknown.

Sample: naive CD4+ T cells from PBMCs. The subset was: CD45RA+ positively selected. The TCR comes from a young man in good health. Some clones in this sample may be carry-over from other donors' samples.

CDR3 in amino acids: CASTASGATYEQYF. CDR3 sequence (DNA): TGTGCCAGCACCGCAAGTGGAGCAACCTACGAGCAGTACTTC. The chain employs TRBV6-1 and TRBJ2-7; D is unclear. V was clipped by 7 bases and J by 2 bases, with 15 bases between them. This CDR3 region has 14 residues. The germline gives CDR1 MNHNS, CDR2 SASEGT.